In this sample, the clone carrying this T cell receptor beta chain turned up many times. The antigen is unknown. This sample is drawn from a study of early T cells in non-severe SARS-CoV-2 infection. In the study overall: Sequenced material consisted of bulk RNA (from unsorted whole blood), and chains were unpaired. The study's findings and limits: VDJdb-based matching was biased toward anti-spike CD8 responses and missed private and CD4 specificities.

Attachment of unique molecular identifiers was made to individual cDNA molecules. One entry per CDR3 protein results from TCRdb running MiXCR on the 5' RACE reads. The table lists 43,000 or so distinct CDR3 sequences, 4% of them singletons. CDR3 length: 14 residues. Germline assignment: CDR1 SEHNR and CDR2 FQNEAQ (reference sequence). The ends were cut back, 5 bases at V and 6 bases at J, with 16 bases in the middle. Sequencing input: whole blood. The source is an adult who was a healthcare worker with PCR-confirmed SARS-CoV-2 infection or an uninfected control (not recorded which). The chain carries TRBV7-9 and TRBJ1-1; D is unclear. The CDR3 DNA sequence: TGTGCCAGCAGCAGCCTAGGTACGAGTCCTGAAGCTTTCTTT. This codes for CASSSLGTSPEAFF.